This TCR beta chain was found in a study of cytomegalovirus exposure and HLA in healthy donors. Germline CDR1 reads LNHDA; CDR2 reads SQIVND (reference sequence). The length of the CDR3 is 13 residues. The V end was cut by 5 bases, the J end by 4 bases, with 12 bases between. As concerns this clone: The antigen is undetermined.

Both 60 Vbeta primers and 13 Jbeta primers went into the PCR. Assay used: immunoSEQ multiplex PCR; TCRdb lists only in-frame clones, some missing. The sample includes approximately 170,000 clones, more than 65% seen only once; the top ten take under 5.5%. Study outcomes and limitations: Accurate prediction of most subjects' HLA-A and HLA-B alleles from TCR beta sequences was reported. Highly shared sequence variants in one cluster were likely a sequencing artifact. Some V segments, TRBV6-2 and TRBV6-3 among them, were indistinguishable and were therefore excluded. The study labeled fewer than 200 TCR beta chains cytomegalovirus-associated.

The clonotype originates from a man younger than 35 in good health and CMV-seropositive. Sequenced input: PBMCs. J is TRBJ2-7 and V is TRBV19; weak D call: TRBD1 (5 bases). The CDR3 DNA reads TGTGCCAGTAGTCCAGGGATCGCTTACGAGCAGTACGTC. It translates to CASSPGIAYEQYV.